This passage covers 10 T cell receptor beta chains from one sample sequenced in a study of control samples from healthy donors and cancer patients. This table comes from immunoSEQ multiplex PCR, and its TCRdb copy is limited to in-frame clones, with some not included. Here the sample spans some 130,000 clones, 80% to 95% being singletons. Input material: blood. All receptors come from a man between 35 and 55 years old in good health.

The genes are TRBV30 and TRBJ1-2, with D perhaps TRBD1 (6 bases). V was pared by 0 bases and J by 8 bases, with 10 bases between. This CDR3 contains 12 residues. Germline CDR1 and CDR2: GTSNPN and SVGIG (reference sequence). The CDR3 reads CAWSVQGGGYTF. The CDR3 bases are TGTGCCTGGAGTGTACAAGGGGGAGGCTACACCTTC.

This chain links TRBV5-4 with TRBJ2-4; 8 nucleotides match TRBD2. In germline, CDR1 is SGHNT, CDR2 YYREEE (reference sequence). The ends lost 4 bases at V and 1 base at J; junction bases unmatched: 13. The CDR3 contains 18 residues. DNA of the CDR3: TGTGCCAGCAGCCCGGAGGGTTTTAGCGGGGTTGCCAAAAACATTCAGTACTTC. This codes for CASSPEGFSGVAKNIQYF.

The V call is TRBV18, the J call TRBJ2-3; unclear D gene. Per the germline V gene, CDR1 is KGHSH and CDR2 is LQKENI. The germline V and J ends were trimmed by 2 bases and 3 bases, with 9 bases remaining between them. This CDR3 is built from 14 residues. In DNA form, the CDR3 reads TGTGCCAGCTCACCAATTATTGGAACAGATACGCAGTATTTT. Its translation is CASSPIIGTDTQYF. Combining the CDR3 with reference TRBV18 and TRBJ2-3 gives the whole variable domain NAGVMQNPRHLVRRRGQEARLRCSPMKGHSHVYWYRQLPEEGLKFMVYLQKENIIDESGMPKERFSAEFPKEGPSILRIQQVVRGDSAAYFCASSPIIGTDTQYFGPGTRLTVL.

The chain carries TRBV3-1 (or the pseudogene TRBV3-2) and TRBJ2-5; maybe TRBD1 (5 bases). V was clipped by 4 bases and J by 2 bases, with 14 bases between them. Germline CDR1 and CDR2: LGHDT and YNNKEL (reference sequence). This CDR3 contains 15 residues. The CDR3 nucleotides are TGTGCCAGCAGCCGCCCCCTGCAGGGTCAAGAGACCCAGTACTTC. Translation: CASSRPLQGQETQYF.

V is TRBV5-1 and J is TRBJ1-2, with 10 bases that match TRBD1. With 5 bases clipped from V and 5 bases from J, the junction kept 15 bases outside the gene matches. Germline V gene sequence: CDR1 SGHRS, CDR2 YFSETQ. CDR3 length equals 17 residues. In nucleotides, the CDR3 is TGCGCCAGCAGGCCGAACCCGGGGACAGGGGAGGGGTATGGCTACACCTTC. Residues: CASRPNPGTGEGYGYTF.

The rearrangement joins TRBV14 to TRBJ1-4; D not certain. The CDR3 runs 17 residues. The germline gives CDR1 SGHDN, CDR2 FVKESK. Trimming stripped 0 bases from V and 3 bases from J, with 14 bases between. This CDR3 is CASSQEASGSANEKLFF. DNA for the CDR3: TGTGCCAGCAGCCAAGAGGCATCGGGGTCCGCTAATGAAAAACTGTTTTTT.

This chain connects TRBV1 to TRBJ2-7; the table gives TRBD1 as D, unverified against the DNA. TRBV1 is a known pseudogene. The CDR3 is 14 amino acids. CDR3 DNA: TGCACCAGCATTCCCCCCCCCAGTTTCCACGAGCAGTACTTC. Residues: CTSIPPPSFHEQYF.

This chain's CDR3 is CASSQPQETQYF. The CDR3 region has the DNA TGCGCCAGCAGCCAACCCCAAGAGACCCAGTACTTC. The V gene is TRBV5-1, the J gene TRBJ2-5; D ambiguous. The germline V gene encodes CDR1 SGHRS and CDR2 YFSETQ. This CDR3 is built from 12 residues. V lost 4 bases and J lost 1, with 5 bases in between. The full variable domain, completed using reference TRBV5-1 and TRBJ2-5, is KAGVTQTPRYLIKTRGQQVTLSCSPISGHRSVSWYQQTPGQGLQFLFEYFSETQRNKGNFPGRFSGRQFSNSRSEMNVSTLELGDSALYLCASSQPQETQYFGPGTRLLVL.

In its sample, this clone was seen once. This chain links TRBV19 with TRBJ2-1; no reliable D call. V gave up 3 bases and J gave up 7 bases, with 7 bases separating them. The germline CDR1 and CDR2 sequences are LNHDA and SQIVND (reference sequence). This CDR3 contains 12 residues. DNA for the CDR3: TGTGCCAGTAGTATGTACGGGAATGAGCAGTTCTTC. Its protein product is CASSMYGNEQFF.

The chain carries TRBV28 and TRBJ2-7, with TRBD1 matching over 7 bases. V shed 4 bases, J shed 5 bases, and the junction held 14 bases outside the gene matches. The CDR3 covers 16 residues. The germline CDR1 and CDR2 sequences are MDHEN and SYDVKM. The CDR3 nucleotides are TGTGCCAGCAGTTCCGCCTCCCTCGAAGGGGGCGACGAGCAGTACTTC. Amino acids: CASSSASLEGGDEQYF.